These 32 T cell receptor beta chains came from one sample sequenced in a study of T cell responses to AZD1222 COVID-19 vaccine. TCRdb's table, derived via immunoSEQ multiplex PCR, lists solely in-frame clones and lacks some. In the table there are roughly 170,000 clones, 75% to 95% of which are singletons. Source: peripheral blood, taken on day 0 of AZD1222 vaccination. The receptors stem from an adult in good health.

About this clone: Other DNA sequences of this sample code for an identical CDR3. The V gene is TRBV4-3, the J gene TRBJ1-1; 7 nucleotides match TRBD1. V was pared by 3 bases and J by 7 bases, with 5 bases of the junction left unmatched. The CDR3 covers 13 residues. CDR1 LGHNA and CDR2 YSLEER come from the germline V gene. The CDR3 loop reads CASSQRQGLEAFF. Written as DNA, the CDR3 is TGCGCCAGCAGCCAGAGACAGGGCCTTGAAGCTTTCTTT.

The CDR3 here is CASSFSQGEYGYTF. DNA for the CDR3: TGTGCCAGCAGCTTTTCCCAGGGAGAATATGGCTACACCTTC. V and J are TRBV7-9 and TRBJ1-2; D possibly corresponds to TRBD1 (5 bases). V was clipped by 3 bases and J by 5 bases, with 13 bases between them. This CDR3 has 14 amino acids. Germline CDR1 is SEHNR and CDR2 is FQNEAQ (reference sequence).

The rearrangement uses TRBV7-9 and TRBJ1-1, with a weak D call TRBD1 (6 bases). The CDR3 loop spans 16 amino acids. V shed 5 bases and J shed 6 bases, with 22 bases lying between them. The germline gives CDR1 SEHNR, CDR2 FQNEAQ (reference sequence). CDR3 region: CASSPLQGSVVAEAFF. The DNA of the CDR3 is TGTGCCAGCAGCCCTCTACAGGGTTCGGTGGTGGCTGAAGCTTTCTTT.

There are a few counts of this clone. The chain couples TRBV6-1 to TRBJ2-7, with D possibly being TRBD1 (5 bases). CDR3 length: 12 residues. V was trimmed by 2 bases and J by 3 bases, leaving 5 bases between them. Germline V CDR1 and CDR2: MNHNS, SASEGT. The CDR3 region has the DNA TGTGCCAGCAGTGAAAGGGGCTACGAGCAGTACTTC. The encoded protein is CASSERGYEQYF.

The chain links TRBV7-2 to TRBJ1-1, with a possible D match to TRBD1 (5 bases). The CDR3 contains 17 residues. V was clipped by 2 bases and J by 4 bases, with 20 bases between them. Germline CDR1 is SGHTA and CDR2 is FQGNSA. CDR3 coding DNA: TGTGCCAGCAGCTTACCGGTGGGGTTTGGGGCGTCCACTGAAGCTTTCTTT. It is translated as CASSLPVGFGASTEAFF.

The chain links TRBV3-1 (or the pseudogene TRBV3-2) to TRBJ2-3; D remains ambiguous. Trimming pared 4 bases from V and 0 bases from J, leaving 11 bases between. The CDR3 loop spans 15 amino acids. CDR1 LGHDT and CDR2 YNNKEL come from the germline V gene (reference sequence). The CDR3 protein is CASSPDGSSTDTQYF. In DNA form, the CDR3 reads TGTGCCAGCAGCCCGGACGGTTCTAGCACAGATACGCAGTATTTT.

This clone came up once. This chain connects TRBV27 to TRBJ2-1, with 7 bases that match TRBD1. CDR1 is MNHEY and CDR2 is SMNVEV in the germline V gene (reference sequence). This CDR3 has 15 residues. Unmatched junction bases numbered 9, after V lost 5 bases and J lost 5 bases. The CDR3 spells CASSVDRASNNEQFF. CDR3 nucleotide sequence: TGTGCCAGCAGTGTCGACAGGGCGTCAAACAATGAGCAGTTCTTC.

The J gene is TRBJ2-7, the V gene TRBV11-2; the D is unclear. Germline CDR1 reads SGHAT; CDR2 reads FQNNGV. The length of the CDR3 is 16 residues. V shed 0 bases and J shed 4 bases, with 16 bases lying between them. CDR3 residues: CASSLDRTRSWYEQYF. CDR3 nucleotide sequence: TGTGCCAGCAGCTTAGATCGGACCAGGTCCTGGTACGAGCAGTACTTC.

This clone was observed a single time. The V and J genes are TRBV5-6 and TRBJ2-7; D is uncertain. V lost 0 bases and J 0 bases, leaving 7 bases between the germline ends. The CDR3 runs 14 residues. Looked up from germline, CDR1 is SGHDT and CDR2 is YYEEEE. The CDR3 loop reads CASSLGGSSYEQYF. The CDR3 bases are TGTGCCAGCAGCTTGGGGGGAAGCTCCTACGAGCAGTACTTC. The full variable domain, its missing parts supplied by reference TRBV5-6 and TRBJ2-7, is DAGVTQSPTHLIKTRGQQVTLRCSPKSGHDTVSWYQQALGQGPQFIFQYYEEEERQRGNFPDRFSGHQFPNYSSELNVNALLLGDSALYLCASSLGGSSYEQYFGPGTRLTVT.

The chain links TRBV18 to TRBJ1-2, with D possibly TRBD1 on 6 matching bases. Germline V gene lookup returns CDR1 KGHSH and CDR2 LQKENI. The CDR3 runs 14 residues. V was pared by 3 bases and J by 7 bases, with 15 bases between. CDR3 DNA: TGTGCCAGCTCACCGGATACAGGGAAGAGTGGCTACACCTTC. As protein: CASSPDTGKSGYTF.

The genes are TRBV6-5 and TRBJ1-5; no clear D. The germline V gene has CDR1 MNHEY and CDR2 SVGAGI. This CDR3 contains 15 residues. V shed 5 bases and J shed 0 bases, with 11 bases lying between them. The DNA of the CDR3 is TGTGCCAGCAGTCCTAACTGGGTTAGCAATCAGCCCCAGCATTTT. This gives the protein CASSPNWVSNQPQHF.

The chain carries TRBV5-1 and TRBJ2-3; TRBD2 agrees at 13 bases. Per germline, CDR1 SGHRS and CDR2 YFSETQ. Trimming removed 4 bases from V and 6 bases from J; junction bases left unmatched: 8. This CDR3 has 16 amino acids. Here the CDR3 DNA reads TGCGCCAGCAGCCCGCCGACTAGCGGGGGGTGGGATACGCAGTATTTT. Protein product: CASSPPTSGGWDTQYF.

This chain joins TRBV25-1 and TRBJ1-1; D may be TRBD1 (5 bases). The V end was cut by 8 bases, the J end by 5 bases, with 24 bases between. In germline, CDR1 is MGHDK, CDR2 SYGVNS. This CDR3 comprises 16 residues. CDR3 nucleotide sequence: TGTGCCAGCGGCCCCGGGCTCCTCTCATGGGGGACTGAAGCTTTCTTT. This gives the protein CASGPGLLSWGTEAFF.

The chain is built from TRBV4-2 and TRBJ2-2, with a weak D call TRBD1 (5 bases). This CDR3 comprises 16 residues. V lost 1 base to trimming and J lost 3 bases, with 12 bases between them. CDR1 is LGHNA and CDR2 is YNFKEQ in the germline V gene. CDR3 residues: CASSQVSDRDTGELFF. The CDR3 coding sequence is TGTGCCAGCAGCCAAGTATCAGACAGAGACACCGGGGAGCTGTTTTTT.

The chain has TRBV6-2 or TRBV6-3 and TRBJ1-6; no reliable D call. Looked up from germline, CDR1 is MNHEY and CDR2 is SVGEGT. The CDR3 is 13 residues long. The V end lost 5 bases, the J end lost 9 bases, and 11 bases lay between the germline ends. The CDR3 here is CASSLIGGSPLHF. The CDR3 nucleotides are TGTGCCAGCAGTCTAATAGGTGGTTCACCCCTCCACTTT.

The chain couples TRBV12-3 or TRBV12-4 to TRBJ2-1; D call uncertain. Trimming pared 4 bases from V and 9 bases from J, leaving 7 bases between. The CDR3 extends over 11 amino acids. The CDR3 coding sequence is TGTGCCAGCAGTTCCGCTAGTGAGCAGTTCTTC. Its translation: CASSSASEQFF.

CDR3 in amino acids: CAISLTGPGNTIYF. CDR3 in DNA: TGTGCCATCAGTCTCACAGGGCCCGGAAACACCATATATTTT. V is TRBV10-3 and J is TRBJ1-3, with D possibly TRBD1 on 6 matching bases. Trimming cost V 5 bases and J 4 bases, with 12 bases left between them. The V gene's germline CDR1 is ENHRY and CDR2 SYGVKD. This CDR3 is 14 amino acids long.

This clone turned up a few times. V gene TRBV7-9 combines with J gene TRBJ2-5; D may be TRBD2 (6 bases). Germline V CDR1 and CDR2: SEHNR, FQNEAQ (reference sequence). Trimming removed 6 bases at V and 0 bases at J, with 11 bases between. The CDR3 sequence is 14 residues long. CDR3 nucleotide sequence: TGTGCCAGCAGTTCCAGCGGGTACCAAGAGACCCAGTACTTC. Amino acids: CASSSSGYQETQYF.

The chain uses TRBV6-1 and TRBJ1-2, with D perhaps matching TRBD1 (5 bases). The length of the CDR3 is 15 residues. The ends were cut back, 1 base at V and 4 bases at J, with 13 bases in the middle. Looked up from germline, CDR1 is MNHNS and CDR2 is SASEGT. CDR3 bases: TGTGCCAGCAGTGAAGTCATGGGGCCCACCTATGGCTACACCTTC. It encodes CASSEVMGPTYGYTF.

This chain connects TRBV10-3 to TRBJ1-1; the match to TRBD1 covers 8 bases. Germline lookup yields CDR1 ENHRY and CDR2 SYGVKD. The CDR3 is made up of 15 amino acids. Unmatched junction bases numbered 6, after V lost 5 bases and J lost 1 base. The CDR3 coding sequence is TGTGCCATCAGTATGGAGGGGACAGGGAACACTGAAGCTTTCTTT. Residues: CAISMEGTGNTEAFF.

The table lists this clone with a few counts. V and J are TRBV7-2 and TRBJ1-2; no reliable D call. From germline, CDR1 is SGHTA and CDR2 FQGNSA. The V and J ends lost 5 bases and 8 bases respectively, with 18 bases between them. The CDR3 has 14 amino acids. The CDR3 reads CASSPARGGQGYTF. The CDR3 nucleotides are TGTGCCAGCAGCCCCGCCCGGGGTGGGCAAGGCTACACCTTC.

This sequence joins TRBV11-3 and TRBJ2-2, with D maybe TRBD1 (6 bases). V dropped 2 bases and J dropped 1 base, with 8 bases sitting between them. The CDR3 is 15 amino acids. Germline V gives CDR1 SGHNT, CDR2 YENEEA. The CDR3 loop reads CASSLSRGNTGELFF. The CDR3 DNA reads as TGTGCCAGCAGCTTAAGCAGGGGGAACACCGGGGAGCTGTTTTTT.

The CDR3 DNA reads TGTGCCAGCAGCTCCACCCGGGGCCAAGATGACACTTTAGCCAAAAACATTCAGTACTTC. Its translation is CASSSTRGQDDTLAKNIQYF. The chain carries TRBV13 and TRBJ2-4, with D perhaps being TRBD1 or TRBD2 (5 bases each). The CDR3 has 20 amino acids. Germline V gene lookup returns CDR1 PRHDT and CDR2 FYEKMQ (reference sequence). V lost 4 bases and J lost 0, with 25 bases in between.

The chain joins TRBV7-9 to TRBJ2-7; D remains unclear. The V and J ends lost 5 bases and 2 bases respectively, with 13 bases between them. The CDR3 runs to 14 residues. The germline CDR1 and CDR2 sequences are SEHNR and FQNEAQ (reference sequence). Here the CDR3 DNA reads TGTGCCAGCAGCCTGATGCCCGGAGCCTACGAGCAGTACTTC. Translating gives CASSLMPGAYEQYF.

The chain is built from TRBV6-1 and TRBJ2-7, with D unclear. CDR1 MNHNS and CDR2 SASEGT come from the germline V gene. The CDR3 is 16 residues long. V lost 1 base to trimming and J lost 6 bases, with 19 bases between them. The CDR3 is CASSEGGRPRPGEQYF. CDR3 DNA sequence: TGTGCCAGCAGTGAAGGTGGGCGCCCCCGGCCTGGCGAGCAGTACTTC.

The rearrangement links TRBV6-5 to TRBJ1-2; 7 bases line up with TRBD1. CDR1 MNHEY and CDR2 SVGAGI come from the germline V gene. Trimming took 0 bases from V and 5 from J; bases not matched to a gene: 6. The CDR3 totals 15 residues. CDR3 protein: CASSYSGTAPYGYTF. CDR3 nucleotides: TGTGCCAGCAGTTACTCAGGGACAGCTCCTTATGGCTACACCTTC.

The chain links TRBV27 to TRBJ2-2, with 12 bases aligning to TRBD2. The junction had 2 bases not matched to a gene; V was cut back by 8 bases and J by 4 bases. The CDR3 runs 14 residues. CDR1 is MNHEY and CDR2 is SMNVEV in the germline V gene (reference sequence). The chain's CDR3 is CASGGLAGTGELFF. In DNA, the CDR3 is TGTGCCAGCGGGGGACTAGCGGGCACCGGGGAGCTGTTTTTT.

This sequence joins TRBV10-3 and TRBJ2-5, with TRBD2 matching over 12 bases. The germline CDR1 and CDR2 sequences are ENHRY and SYGVKD. This CDR3 has 16 residues. J gave up 2 bases and V 2 bases, and 3 bases lay outside the gene matches. The CDR3 bases are TGTGCCATCAGTGAGACTAGCGGGGGGTTGCAAGAGACCCAGTACTTC. Translation gives CAISETSGGLQETQYF.

This chain joins TRBV5-4 and TRBJ1-6; TRBD1 matches 12 bases. CDR1 SGHNT and CDR2 YYREEE come from the germline V gene (reference sequence). Losses at the gene ends were 0 bases for V and 10 bases for J; bases not matched to a gene: 5. The CDR3 has 16 amino acids. This chain's CDR3 is CASSLAGQGALSPLHF. The DNA of the CDR3 is TGTGCCAGCAGCTTGGCGGGACAGGGGGCGTTGTCACCCCTCCACTTT.

The chain uses TRBV9 and TRBJ2-7; 10 nucleotides match TRBD2. With 2 bases clipped from V and 3 bases from J, the junction kept 11 bases outside the gene matches. The CDR3 sequence is 17 residues long. CDR1 and CDR2 from the germline V gene are SGDLS and YYNGEE. CDR3 in amino acids: CASSVPGFSGGRYEQYF. The CDR3 DNA is TGTGCCAGCAGCGTCCCGGGCTTTAGCGGGGGGCGCTACGAGCAGTACTTC.

CDR3 coding DNA: TGTGCCAGCAGTTACTCCACGACAGGGATCGATGGCTACACCTTC. It encodes CASSYSTTGIDGYTF. This chain joins TRBV6-5 and TRBJ1-2; TRBD1 matches at 7 bases. The CDR3 consists of 15 residues. Germline V gives CDR1 MNHEY, CDR2 SVGAGI. J lost 6 bases, V lost 0 bases, and 7 bases had no gene match.

The chain links TRBV15 to TRBJ2-7; 9 bases are a match to TRBD2. Unmatched junction bases numbered 8, after V lost 2 bases and J lost 0 bases. The germline V gene encodes CDR1 LNHNV and CDR2 YYDKDF (reference sequence). This CDR3 has 17 amino acids. For the CDR3, the DNA is TGTGCCACCAGCAGACTTAAAAGCGGGGGGCCCTCCTACGAGCAGTACTTC. Translated: CATSRLKSGGPSYEQYF.